This record covers a single TCR beta chain. Its antigen is currently not known. No qualities accompany the bases; no much larger clone lies one base away. The data originate from a study of Ad26.COV2.S vaccination and SARS-CoV-2 variants (dated by TCRdb to about 2021). Regarding the research as a whole: Donors in the vaccine arm were drawn from COV1001, a phase I-IIa trial of Ad26.COV2.S in healthy adults that was multicentre, randomized, double-blind and placebo-controlled. TCRbeta repertoire sequencing served as the tool for gauging how specific and how broad the SARS-CoV-2-reactive T cell receptors were following Ad26.COV2.S vaccination. Ad26.COV2.S was administered intramuscularly at a dose of 5x10^10 or 1x10^11 viral particles, either as one shot or as two shots given 56 days apart. Trial participants were randomized into five groups of five, in which low-dose or high-dose Ad26.COV2.S was given once or twice, or placebo was given on both occasions. Throughout the experiments and outcome assessment, investigators stayed blinded to trial group allocation. A total of around 32 samples were included in the TCR-sequenced set, comprising about 20 Ad26.COV2.S vaccine recipients, 5 placebo recipients and 8 SARS-CoV-2 convalescent individuals. Results the study describes overall, beyond this receptor: After vaccination, spike-specific CD8+ and CD4+ T cell responses were reported to show substantial breadth. Ad26.COV2.S recipients had higher spike-specific TCR breadth than placebo recipients (P = 0.0014). The study was not powered to compare responses between vaccine doses or regimens. Vaccine and placebo recipients had similar non-spike TCR breadth, a finding consistent with the vaccine containing only spike. The authors noted that the TCR breadth and depth analyses may have underestimated total T cell responses.

The intended sense of this specimen's treatment or condition label: roughly 18 received Ad26.COV2.S at low or high dose, single or two shots; about 5 received placebo; per-sample allocation not given. Repertoires of vaccine and placebo recipients were sequenced from samples taken on day 63 after the first injection. In Cohort 1b, roughly 26 adults aged 18-55 years were enrolled at a single site in Boston, USA, between 29 July and 7 August 2020. Ad26.COV2.S consisted of a replication-incompetent adenovirus type 26 vector by which a prefusion-stabilized SARS-CoV-2 spike protein from the original Wuhan strain was expressed. The germline V gene supplies CDR1 LGHNA and CDR2 YNFKEQ. From the cysteine through the phenylalanine, the CDR3 covers 15 amino acids. Only the CDR3 DNA stays, 45 bases, in frame from base 1. Trimming at the junction amounts to 1 base on V and 0 bases on J, and the germline ends lie 8 bases apart.

The immunoSEQ Assay was used to sequence TCRbeta CDR3 regions. After extraction, genomic DNA underwent amplification by bias-controlled multiplex PCR, followed by high-throughput sequencing. As for the original processing: To quantify the absolute abundance of each unique TCRbeta CDR3 region, sequences were collapsed and filtered. T cell fraction was estimated by normalizing TCRbeta template counts to usable DNA, which was measured by amplifying reference genes present in all nucleated cells. Repertoire TCRs were annotated as SARS-CoV-2-specific when V gene, CDR3 amino acid sequence and J gene were exactly matched to a known reactive TCR set. The reference SARS-CoV-2 TCR set came from MIRA and was filtered for enrichment in COVID-19-positive ImmuneCODE repertoires, removing public or cross-reactive TCRs. Based on the MIRA antigens, annotated TCRs were further analysed at the level of specific ORF or position within ORF. Breadth was defined as the number of annotated unique rearrangements divided by the total number of unique productive rearrangements, and depth was defined as the summed frequency of the annotated unique rearrangements. Two-sided Wilcoxon rank-sum tests were used to compare TCR breadth between groups. This immuneACCESS table, as held by TCRdb, lists in-frame sequences with V and J called but not all clones. Of the missing ones, under half trace to an unresolved V gene in checked studies; the others have no known cause. V and J calls and clone size are copied from that table; D and trimming were computed from the DNA. The sample has around 300,000 clones on record, roughly 88% of them singletons. The ten largest account for about 5.4% of the sample.

The specimen was peripheral blood, collected in a trial of Ad26.COV2.S vaccine versus placebo. The V gene is TRBV4-2 and the J gene is TRBJ2-3; there is no confident call for the D gene. The sequence was obtained from a person between 18 and 59 years old who received the Ad26.COV2.S COVID-19 vaccine or a placebo. The DNA is TGTGCCAGCAGCCAAGTGGCAGCTAGCACAGATACGCAGTATTTT. This codes for CASSQVAASTDTQYF.